This TCR beta chain was profiled in a study of immunodeficiency (dated by TCRdb to between 2018 and 2020). Study-wide context: Repertoire analysis was done to look for VDJ recombination defects and oligoclonality.

Reading from cysteine to phenylalanine, the CDR3 counts 16 amino acids. The CDR3 DNA has 48 bases and is translated from base 1. In the germline V gene, CDR1 corresponds to MNHEY and CDR2 to SVGAGI. Trimming at the junction amounts to 0 bases on V and 5 bases on J, and the germline ends lie 16 bases apart. CD3+CD8+ T cells were sorted from fresh PBMCs before TCR sequencing. What the study reported, not specific to this receptor: In the entropy comparisons of patients versus healthy controls, patients were shown as n=3 (open circles), and an effect on thymic development was only suggested as possible. Relative to control CD8+ T cells, CD8+ T cells from patients had restricted TRB V-J pairing and a lower productive entropy. Severe oligoclonality, judged by top-100 and total clonotype frequencies, was seen in patient CD8+ but not CD4+ T cells.

Genomic DNA was extracted with the QIAamp DNA Blood Mini Kit and sent for immunoSEQ repertoire analysis. A standard quantity of genomic DNA template was used for amplification of CDR3 regions by multiplex PCR. The PCR products underwent sequencing on an Illumina platform. Per the original workflow: Sequences were aligned to a reference, with V, D and J gene definitions taken from IMGT. To get rid of PCR and sequencing errors, closely related sequences were merged using a nearest-neighbor clustering algorithm. V, D and J usage was analyzed in productive unique and total sequences using ImmunoSEQ Analyzer tools and R version 3.6.1. TCRdb retrieved this table from immuneACCESS and kept in-frame rearrangements only. Not all clones are present; in checked studies, unresolved V genes account for under half, and no reason is known for the remainder. The DNA gave D and trimming, while V, J and clone size come from that table. This sample comprises 1,500 or so clones, approximately 93% of them detected only once. The ten largest account for roughly 2.8% of the sample.

This clone is a singleton in its sample. The clone's antigen remains unknown. No base quality values were provided; no much bigger clone lies one nucleotide off. The V and J genes are TRBV6-5 and TRBJ2-5, and perhaps TRBD1 as D gene, on 6 matching bases. Sequencing was carried out using CD8+ T cells from blood. This receptor was obtained from a human donor in good health. The CDR3 region: CASSYSIAGVGETQYF. The DNA reads as follows: TGTGCCAGCAGTTACTCGATCGCAGGGGTCGGGGAGACCCAGTACTTC.